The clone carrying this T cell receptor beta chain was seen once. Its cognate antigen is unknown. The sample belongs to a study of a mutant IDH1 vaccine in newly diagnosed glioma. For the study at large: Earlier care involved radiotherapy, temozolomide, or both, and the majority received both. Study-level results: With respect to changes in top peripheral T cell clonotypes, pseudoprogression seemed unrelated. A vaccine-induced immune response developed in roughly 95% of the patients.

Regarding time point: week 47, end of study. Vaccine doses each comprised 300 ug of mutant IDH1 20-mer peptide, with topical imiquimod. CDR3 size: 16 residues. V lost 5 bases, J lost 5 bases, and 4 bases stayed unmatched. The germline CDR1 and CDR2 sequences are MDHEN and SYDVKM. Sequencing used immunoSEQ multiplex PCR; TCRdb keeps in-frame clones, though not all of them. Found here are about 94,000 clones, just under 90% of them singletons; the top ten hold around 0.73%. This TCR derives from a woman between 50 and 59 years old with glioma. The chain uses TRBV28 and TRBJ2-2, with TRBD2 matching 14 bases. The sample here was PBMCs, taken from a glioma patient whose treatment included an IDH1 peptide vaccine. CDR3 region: CASSPGLAGGTGELFF. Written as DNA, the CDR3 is TGTGCCAGCAGTCCCGGACTAGCGGGAGGTACCGGGGAGCTGTTTTTT.